One and the same sample provided the 15 T cell receptor beta chains below, sequenced in a study of blood T cell repertoires in COVID-19. Method: immunoSEQ multiplex PCR; TCRdb's copy keeps in-frame clones and lacks some. The data contain around 160,000 clones, 70% to 90% of them seen just once; the ten biggest clones take up about 2.8%. The sequenced sample was peripheral blood. Every receptor here comes from a man aged 55-75 years with acute or convalescent COVID-19.

This rearrangement joins TRBV5-1 to TRBJ2-3; D remains ambiguous. The CDR3 is 13 amino acids. Trimming cost V 5 bases and J 1 base, with 8 bases left between them. The germline CDR1 and CDR2 sequences are SGHRS and YFSETQ. The CDR3: CASRLQRTDTQYF. The CDR3 coding sequence is TGCGCCAGCAGATTACAGCGCACAGATACGCAGTATTTT.

This chain joins TRBV4-1 and TRBJ1-1, with 10 bases aligning to TRBD1. Trimming at V came to 0 bases and at J to 1 base, leaving 8 bases not matched to a gene. Germline values: CDR1 MGHRA, CDR2 YSYEKL. CDR3 length equals 18 residues. As DNA, the CDR3 is TGCGCCAGCAGCCAAGATAGGCGACAGGGGGCGGGGAACACTGAAGCTTTCTTT. Amino acids: CASSQDRRQGAGNTEAFF.

The chain joins TRBV6-2 or TRBV6-3 to TRBJ2-1; D possibly corresponds to TRBD1 (5 bases). The germline CDR1 and CDR2 sequences are MNHEY and SVGEGT. The CDR3 sequence is 15 residues long. Trimming cost V 2 bases and J 6 bases, with 14 bases left between them. The CDR3 here is CASSYSAGHGNEQFF. CDR3 DNA: TGTGCCAGCAGTTACAGCGCAGGGCATGGCAATGAGCAGTTCTTC.

CDR3 coding DNA: TGTGCCAGCAGCTTGACTAGCGGGGGGACCAATGAGCAGTTCTTC. It codes for CASSLTSGGTNEQFF. V and J are TRBV7-3 and TRBJ2-1; 13 nucleotides match TRBD2. Germline V gene data show CDR1 as SGHTA and CDR2 as FQGTGA. V gave up 3 bases and J gave up 6 bases; unmatched junction bases: 2. This CDR3 has 15 residues.

The chain's CDR3 is CASSEDTSGYGYTF. The CDR3, as DNA: TGCGCCAGCAGTGAGGACACCTCGGGGTATGGCTACACCTTC. The chain has TRBV10-2 and TRBJ1-2, with no clear D. The CDR3 covers 14 residues. V dropped 2 bases and J dropped 5 bases, with 12 bases sitting between them. The germline gives CDR1 WSHSY, CDR2 SAAADI.

Note on this clone: A junction boundary mismatches the germline segment, possibly from a read error. This chain connects TRBV3-1 (or the pseudogene TRBV3-2) to TRBJ2-7, with 15 positions matching TRBD2. This CDR3 region has 15 residues. Germline assignment: CDR1 LGHDT and CDR2 YNNKEL (reference sequence). The CDR3 reads CASSQGTSGGNERYF. DNA for the CDR3: TGTGCCAGCAGCCAGGGGACTAGCGGGGGGAACGAGCGGTACTTC.

The chain has TRBV5-6 and TRBJ2-7; 8 bases align to TRBD1. The CDR3 has 15 amino acids. V shed 2 bases and J 7 bases; nucleotides not matched to a gene: 11. Germline assignment: CDR1 SGHDT and CDR2 YYEEEE. CDR3: CASSFLDRDLGEQYF. The CDR3 nucleotides read TGTGCCAGCAGCTTCCTGGACAGGGATCTTGGGGAGCAGTACTTC.

This sequence joins TRBV27 and TRBJ2-1, with 7 bases identical to TRBD1. This CDR3 region has 14 residues. Germline V gene data show CDR1 as MNHEY and CDR2 as SMNVEV (reference sequence). Unmatched junction bases numbered 9, after V lost 6 bases and J lost 7 bases. CDR3 nucleotide sequence: TGTGCCAGCAGGAGACAGGGTAATATGAATGAGCAGTTCTTC. This sequence encodes CASRRQGNMNEQFF.

The chain couples TRBV4-3 to TRBJ1-1; D may be TRBD1 (6 bases). CDR1 and CDR2 from the germline V gene are LGHNA and YSLEER. The CDR3 is 14 amino acids. The V gene lost 1 base and the J gene lost 0 bases, with 6 bases spanning the gap. The CDR3: CASSQGQVNTEAFF. The CDR3 DNA follows: TGCGCCAGCAGCCAAGGACAGGTGAACACTGAAGCTTTCTTT.

This chain connects TRBV7-2 to TRBJ2-1, with 12 bases lining up with TRBD1. Trimming at V came to 6 bases and at J to 8 bases, leaving 8 bases not matched to a gene. Germline-derived CDR1 and CDR2 are SGHTA and FQGNSA. The CDR3 has 15 amino acids. As DNA, the CDR3 is TGTGCCAGCAGTACCCGGGACAGGGGGCTGTATGAGCAGTTCTTC. It is translated as CASSTRDRGLYEQFF.

The rearrangement links TRBV2 to TRBJ2-3; 9 nucleotides align to TRBD1. Germline V gives CDR1 SNHLY, CDR2 FYNNEI. V lost 6 bases and J lost 6; bases outside the gene matches: 4. The CDR3 sequence is 13 residues long. The CDR3 protein is CASRTGGADTQYF. As DNA, the CDR3 is TGTGCCAGCAGGACAGGGGGTGCGGATACGCAGTATTTT.

The rearrangement joins TRBV5-4 to TRBJ2-5, with 9 positions matching TRBD2. The junction had 8 bases not matched to a gene; V was cut back by 3 bases and J by 2 bases. Germline V gene sequence: CDR1 SGHNT, CDR2 YYREEE (reference sequence). This CDR3 spans 16 amino acids. The CDR3 sequence: CASSSLGTSTQETQYF. CDR3 coding DNA: TGTGCCAGCAGCTCCCTAGGGACTAGCACACAAGAGACCCAGTACTTC.

The count of this clone is one. The chain uses TRBV10-2 and TRBJ1-1; D unresolved. The V end was cut by 2 bases, the J end by 1 base, with 2 bases between. Germline CDR1 is WSHSY and CDR2 is SAAADI. CDR3 size: 12 residues. The CDR3 spells CASSEQNTEAFF. The CDR3 DNA sequence: TGCGCCAGCAGTGAGCAGAACACTGAAGCTTTCTTT.

The chain couples TRBV5-1 to TRBJ1-1; the match to TRBD1 covers 7 bases. The germline V gene encodes CDR1 SGHRS and CDR2 YFSETQ. This CDR3 has 12 amino acids. After removal of 5 bases from V and 11 bases from J, the junction contained 9 bases not matched to a gene. DNA of the CDR3: TGCGCCAGCAGAATAGACAGGGAGGATGCTTTCTTT. Its translation: CASRIDREDAFF.

The CDR3 bases are TGTGCCAGCAGTTACTCGAGGAATCAGCCCCAGCATTTT. It yields the protein CASSYSRNQPQHF. The chain combines TRBV6-5 with TRBJ1-5; D is unresolved. Germline CDR1 is MNHEY and CDR2 is SVGAGI. This CDR3 spans 13 amino acids. V was trimmed by 0 bases and J by 4 bases, leaving 4 bases between them.